The TCR beta chain under discussion was sequenced for a study of blood T cell repertoires in COVID-19 (dated by TCRdb to 2020 to 2021). With respect to the entire study: Samples covering the acute and convalescent phases of COVID-19 were provided by collaborators in the United States, Italy and Spain. The prospective study material was composed of cDNA or gDNA derived from T cells, B-cell-depleted T cells, or PBMCs. Deeply sampled blood TCRbeta repertoires from subjects exposed to, actively infected with, or recovered from COVID-19 were included in the dataset. The repertoires were released in a freely available public database meant as a resource for research on the immune response to SARS-CoV-2. Samples came from the ongoing ImmuneRACE study (first 160 participants) plus 1,254 subjects from 6 global collaborators. A de-identified subject ID, COVID-19 status, age in years and sex were almost always included in the sample metadata. HLA class I and class II types, where available, came from metadata supplied by the sample provider rather than from assay-based typing.

The immunoSEQ Assay, a bias-controlled multiplex PCR, was used to amplify TCRbeta CDR3 regions from genomic DNA. On the authors' methods: The number of nucleated cells in each sample was estimated by amplification of reference gene primers within the assay. To quantify the absolute abundance of each unique TCRbeta CDR3 rearrangement, sequence reads were collapsed and filtered. For each sample, productive Simpson clonality was calculated as the square root of Simpson's diversity index across productive rearrangements. The clones in this table, taken by TCRdb from immuneACCESS, are in-frame only. Not every clone is retained; where verified, under half of the shortfall comes from an unresolved V gene, and the cause of the rest is unknown. D and trimming come from the DNA, and the V and J calls and clone size come from that table. This sample has 95,000 to 100,000 clones in its table, and around 87% of those were observed once. 9.5% to 13% of the sample comes from the top ten.

Based on the germline V gene, the CDR1 and CDR2 sequences are SGHRS and YFSETQ. From its cysteine to its phenylalanine, the CDR3 spans 16 amino acids. The read is trimmed to its CDR3 DNA, 48 bases read in frame from base 1. V sheds 0 bases and J sheds 6 bases, leaving 16 bases between their ends. Collaborating institutions collected whole blood in K2EDTA tubes following their own protocols. Collaborator samples were shipped for TCRbeta analysis as frozen whole blood, isolated PBMCs, or DNA extracted from either sample type. Paper-wide results and their limitations: Clinical and demographic metadata were provided uncurated, with the amount varying by source and participant.

Regarding this clone: Its antigen is unknown. No much larger clone is present one base from it, and per-base qualities are unavailable.

The receptor was isolated from a woman aged 30 to 39 with acute or convalescent COVID-19. Sequenced material: peripheral blood. Rearrangement joined TRBV5-1 to TRBJ1-5; too little of a D gene remains to name it. The CDR3 reads CASSLVAAAPGQPQHF. At the DNA level, the sequence is TGCGCCAGCAGCTTGGTTGCGGCCGCCCCGGGTCAGCCCCAGCATTTT.